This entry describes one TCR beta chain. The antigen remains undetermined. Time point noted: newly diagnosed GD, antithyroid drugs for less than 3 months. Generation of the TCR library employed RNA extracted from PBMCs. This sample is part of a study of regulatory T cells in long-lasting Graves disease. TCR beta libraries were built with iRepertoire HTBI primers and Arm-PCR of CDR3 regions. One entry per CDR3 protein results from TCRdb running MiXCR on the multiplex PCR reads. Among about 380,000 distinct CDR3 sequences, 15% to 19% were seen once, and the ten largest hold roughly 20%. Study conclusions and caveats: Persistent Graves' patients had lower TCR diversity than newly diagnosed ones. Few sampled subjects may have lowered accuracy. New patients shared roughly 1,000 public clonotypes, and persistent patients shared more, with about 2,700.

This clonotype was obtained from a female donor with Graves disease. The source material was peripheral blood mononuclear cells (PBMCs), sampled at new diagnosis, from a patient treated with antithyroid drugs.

The CDR3 nucleotides read TGTGCCAGCAGCTTAGGGAACACTAATTACTACTACGAGCAGTACTTC. This codes for CASSLGNTNYYYEQYF. The chain employs TRBV7-9 and TRBJ2-7; no clear D. Looked up from germline, CDR1 is SEHNR and CDR2 is FQNEAQ (reference sequence). V gave up 1 base and J gave up 3 bases, with 16 bases separating them. The CDR3 totals 16 residues.